The 17 T cell receptor beta chains below come from one sample, sequenced in a study of shared clonotypes between healthy human individuals. The assay was immunoSEQ multiplex PCR, and TCRdb's table has in-frame clones only and misses some. This sample has about 1 million clones; around four fifths occur once, and the top ten carry approximately 1.5%. The sample comprised memory CD4+ T cells sorted from blood. Subset: CD45RA-negative fraction. The receptor source for this set is a man aged 18 to 29 in good health.

This chain connects TRBV19 to TRBJ2-5, with D maybe TRBD1 (5 bases). This CDR3 is built from 15 residues. CDR1 and CDR2 from the germline V gene are LNHDA and SQIVND (reference sequence). The V end lost 6 bases, the J end lost 4 bases, and 18 bases lay between the germline ends. CDR3 nucleotides: TGTGCCAGTAGCCGCAGGACAAGCCGCCCAGAGACCCAGTACTTC. Translation: CASSRRTSRPETQYF.

This sequence joins TRBV6-5 and TRBJ1-5, with 8 bases aligning to TRBD1. The V gene's germline CDR1 is MNHEY and CDR2 SVGAGI. The CDR3 extends over 13 amino acids. V gave up 5 bases and J gave up 7 bases; unmatched junction bases: 4. CDR3 protein: CASSRQGTQPQHF. The CDR3, as DNA: TGTGCCAGCAGTCGACAGGGGACACAGCCCCAGCATTTT.

The chain recombines TRBV5-1 with TRBJ2-1, with D possibly matching TRBD1 (6 bases). The CDR3 runs 14 residues. The germline gives CDR1 SGHRS, CDR2 YFSETQ. Trimming removed 4 bases at V and 7 bases at J, with 15 bases between. CDR3 region: CASSPEPGTNEQFF. In nucleotides, the CDR3 is TGCGCCAGCAGCCCGGAGCCCGGGACAAATGAGCAGTTCTTC.

In regard to this clone: This clone may be a read error of a much larger clone one base away. Different DNA sequences within this sample yield the same CDR3. The CDR3, as DNA: TGTGCCTGGAGTGAGACGGGGATATTCGCATTGAACACTGAAGCTTTCTTT. This encodes CAWSETGIFALNTEAFF. This chain connects TRBV30 to TRBJ1-1; unclear D gene. The CDR3 totals 17 residues. Trimming took 1 base from V and 0 from J, leaving 18 bases between them. Germline V CDR1 and CDR2: GTSNPN, SVGIG (reference sequence).

As concerns this clone: Different DNA sequences within this sample yield the same CDR3. This chain links TRBV5-1 with TRBJ2-2, with D unresolved. The length of the CDR3 is 14 residues. From germline, CDR1 is SGHRS and CDR2 YFSETQ. With 2 bases removed from V and 2 bases from J, the gap between germline ends came to 7 bases. In nucleotides, the CDR3 is TGCGCCAGCAGCTTAACACAAAACACCGGGGAGCTGTTTTTT. Protein product: CASSLTQNTGELFF. Supplemented by reference TRBV5-1 and TRBJ2-2, the full variable domain reads KAGVTQTPRYLIKTRGQQVTLSCSPISGHRSVSWYQQTPGQGLQFLFEYFSETQRNKGNFPGRFSGRQFSNSRSEMNVSTLELGDSALYLCASSLTQNTGELFFGEGSRLTVL.

V and J are TRBV6-5 and TRBJ2-5; 10 bases align to TRBD2. This CDR3 has 15 amino acids. From germline, CDR1 is MNHEY and CDR2 SVGAGI. V shed 5 bases, J shed 5 bases, and the junction held 8 bases outside the gene matches. The CDR3, as DNA: TGTGCCAGCAGTCAAAGCGGGACTAGCGAGGAGACCCAGTACTTC. Its protein is CASSQSGTSEETQYF.

The DNA for the CDR3 is TGTGCCAGCAGTTCCGAGGCGTACAGGGAAACTGAAGCTTTCTTT. This gives the protein CASSSEAYRETEAFF. The chain has TRBV28 and TRBJ1-1, with D possibly matching TRBD1 (6 bases). V shed 4 bases and J shed 5 bases, with 17 bases lying between them. Germline values: CDR1 MDHEN, CDR2 SYDVKM. CDR3 length: 15 amino acids.

The chain is built from TRBV6-1 and TRBJ2-3, with 12 bases that match TRBD2. CDR1 is MNHNS and CDR2 is SASEGT in the germline V gene. CDR3 length: 14 amino acids. V shed 2 bases, J shed 9 bases, and the junction held 3 bases outside the gene matches. The CDR3 sequence is CASSEFGLAGTQYF. For the CDR3, the DNA is TGTGCCAGCAGTGAATTTGGACTAGCGGGGACGCAGTATTTT.

The table lists this clone with a count of one. The chain combines TRBV5-1 with TRBJ2-7; D not certain. This CDR3 is 11 amino acids long. With 5 bases removed from V and 2 bases from J, the gap between germline ends came to 5 bases. Germline V CDR1 and CDR2: SGHRS, YFSETQ. The CDR3 region has the DNA TGCGCCAGCAGATCGGCCTACGAGCAGTACTTC. It yields the protein CASRSAYEQYF.

The chain uses TRBV7-2 and TRBJ2-5; TRBD1 aligns across 8 bases. CDR1 and CDR2 from the germline V gene are SGHTA and FQGNSA. This CDR3 is 16 amino acids long. V lost 2 bases to trimming and J lost 4 bases; unmatched junction nucleotides: 9. CDR3 nucleotides: TGTGCCAGCAGCTTAACCAAGGAAACAGGGGGAGAGACCCAGTACTTC. Protein product: CASSLTKETGGETQYF.

This clone occurred a few times. The chain has TRBV4-1 and TRBJ2-3, with 8 bases aligning to TRBD2. The CDR3 runs 17 residues. Trimming took 1 base from V and 3 from J; bases not matched to a gene: 9. The germline V gene encodes CDR1 MGHRA and CDR2 YSYEKL. CDR3 sequence (DNA): TGCGCCAGCAGCCAAGGGGTGGGCAGCGGGAGTACAGATACGCAGTATTTT. It specifies CASSQGVGSGSTDTQYF.

The gene calls are TRBV9 and TRBJ1-4; D not certain. From germline, CDR1 is SGDLS and CDR2 YYNGEE. V was clipped by 4 bases and J by 5 bases, with 12 bases between them. This CDR3 is built from 14 residues. CDR3 DNA: TGTGCCAGCAGCCCCCGGCTGTTGAATGAAAAACTGTTTTTT. It codes for CASSPRLLNEKLFF.

The V call is TRBV20-1, the J call TRBJ2-7; D not resolved. Germline V gives CDR1 DFQATT, CDR2 SNEGSKA (reference sequence). The CDR3 is made up of 10 amino acids. Trimming shortened V by 6 bases and J by 7 bases, and 10 bases separated the two germline ends. CDR3 in amino acids: CSASDGEQYF. The CDR3 coding sequence is TGCAGTGCATCAGATGGGGAGCAGTACTTC.

V usage is TRBV7-9 and J usage is TRBJ1-1; D possibly corresponds to TRBD1 (5 bases). This CDR3 has 14 residues. V lost 7 bases and J 1 base, leaving 13 bases between the germline ends. Germline V gives CDR1 SEHNR, CDR2 FQNEAQ (reference sequence). The CDR3 coding sequence is TGTGCCAGCACCCTGAATGGGGCGAACACTGAAGCTTTCTTT. Translation: CASTLNGANTEAFF.

The J gene is TRBJ2-5, the V gene TRBV9; D perhaps matches TRBD2 (6 bases). V lost 0 bases and J lost 5, with 17 bases in between. The CDR3 consists of 16 residues. Germline values: CDR1 SGDLS, CDR2 YYNGEE. The chain's CDR3 is CASSVAKGGGWETQYF. DNA for the CDR3: TGTGCCAGCAGCGTAGCAAAGGGAGGAGGTTGGGAGACCCAGTACTTC.

This chain links TRBV5-1 with TRBJ2-5, with TRBD2 identical over 8 bases. Trimming removed 3 bases from V and 5 bases from J; junction bases left unmatched: 3. Germline V gene lookup returns CDR1 SGHRS and CDR2 YFSETQ. There are 13 residues in the CDR3. The CDR3 region is CASSSPGGETQYF. CDR3 DNA: TGCGCCAGCAGCTCCCCGGGAGGGGAGACCCAGTACTTC. Combining the CDR3 with reference TRBV5-1 and TRBJ2-5 gives the whole variable domain KAGVTQTPRYLIKTRGQQVTLSCSPISGHRSVSWYQQTPGQGLQFLFEYFSETQRNKGNFPGRFSGRQFSNSRSEMNVSTLELGDSALYLCASSSPGGETQYFGPGTRLLVL.

The rearrangement joins TRBV6-6 to TRBJ2-3, with 9 bases that match TRBD2. V was clipped by 4 bases and J by 5 bases; unmatched bases: 10. This CDR3 has 16 residues. Germline assignment: CDR1 MNHNY and CDR2 SVGAGI (reference sequence). The CDR3 coding sequence is TGTGCCAGCAGTTCCGGAGTTAGCGGGAGTGGAGATACGCAGTATTTT. It encodes CASSSGVSGSGDTQYF.